The rows below give T cell receptor beta chains drawn from one sample of a study of shared clonotypes between healthy human individuals. Libraries were prepared by immunoSEQ multiplex PCR; TCRdb keeps only in-frame clonotypes and omits some of them. The sample shows roughly 2,300,000 clones, about 90% of them seen only once. The sequencing sample was made of naive CD4+ T cells from PBMCs. The receptors originated from a man between 18 and 35 years old in good health. Some clones in this sample may be carry-over from other donors' samples. Each CDR3 is given with its conserved first and last residue. The D gene is left open where the match is weak. Where a row states a size, it is once, few, many or the class of an expanded clone; other rows omit it.

d_gene,abundance,j_gene,v_gene,CDR3aa,CDR3nt
TRBD2,.,TRBJ2-5,TRBV7-3,CASSPRGLAGGGETQYF,TGTGCCAGCAGCCCCCGGGGGCTAGCGGGAGGCGGAGAGACCCAGTACTTC
.,once,TRBJ1-5,TRBV28,CASSPSGGVGQPQHF,TGTGCCAGCAGTCCGTCGGGTGGAGTCGGTCAGCCCCAGCATTTT
.,.,TRBJ1-2,TRBV18,CASSPRDRTSYGYTF,TGTGCCAGCTCACCTCGCGACAGGACCTCCTATGGCTACACCTTC
.,.,TRBJ1-2,TRBV5-1,CASSASTGTYGYTF,TGCGCCAGCAGCGCCTCGACAGGAACCTATGGCTACACCTTC
.,.,TRBJ2-7,TRBV2,CASRATYEQYF,TGTGCCAGCAGGGCTACCTACGAGCAGTACTTC
TRBD1,.,TRBJ1-5,TRBV28,CASRTGGDQPQHF,TGTGCCAGCAGAACAGGGGGCGATCAGCCCCAGCATTTT
.,.,TRBJ1-2,TRBV4-2,CASSQVGENLNYGYTF,TGTGCCAGCAGCCAAGTTGGAGAGAATCTTAACTATGGCTACACCTTC
TRBD2,once,TRBJ2-3,TRBV12-5,CASGLELLAGPDTQYF,TGTGCTAGTGGTTTGGAACTACTAGCGGGACCAGATACGCAGTATTTT
.,.,TRBJ2-1,TRBV6-1,CASSGQAYNEQFF,TGTGCCAGCAGTGGACAGGCCTACAATGAGCAGTTCTTC
.,.,TRBJ1-2,TRBV6-5,CASSTYTYLNYGYTF,TGTGCCAGCAGTACCTACACCTACCTTAACTATGGCTACACCTTC
TRBD1,.,TRBJ2-3,TRBV28,CASSLWGTGTGQTDTQYF,TGTGCCAGCAGTTTATGGGGGACCGGGACAGGGCAGACAGATACGCAGTATTTT
.,.,TRBJ1-2,TRBV20-1,CSARARGYTF,TGCAGTGCTAGAGCCCGGGGCTACACCTTC
.,.,TRBJ2-3,TRBV7-9,CASSLLLAIDTQYF,TGTGCCAGCAGCTTATTACTAGCAATAGATACGCAGTATTTT
TRBD1,.,TRBJ2-1,TRBV7-9,CASRPGDRGYNEQFF,TGTGCCAGCAGGCCGGGGGACAGGGGCTACAATGAGCAGTTCTTC
TRBD2,.,TRBJ2-3,TRBV10-3,CAIRTSGRGPPDTQYF,TGTGCCATCAGGACTAGCGGGAGAGGGCCCCCAGATACGCAGTATTTT
TRBD1,.,TRBJ2-1,TRBV7-8,CASADPGTGGRNEQFF,TGTGCCAGCGCTGACCCCGGGACAGGGGGCAGGAATGAGCAGTTCTTC
.,.,TRBJ2-7,TRBV4-1,CASSPRGLSSYEQYF,TGCGCCAGCAGCCCCAGGGGCCTTAGCTCCTACGAGCAGTACTTC
TRBD1,.,TRBJ2-1,TRBV18,CASSTTGEGEQFF,TGTGCCAGCTCAACCACAGGGGAAGGCGAGCAGTTCTTC
.,.,TRBJ2-1,TRBV5-1,CASSFLMGINEQFF,TGCGCCAGCAGCTTTTTGATGGGGATCAATGAGCAGTTCTTC
TRBD1,.,TRBJ1-2,TRBV5-1,CASSWGQGAEYGYTF,TGCGCCAGCAGCTGGGGACAGGGGGCGGAGTATGGCTACACCTTC
TRBD1,few,TRBJ2-2,TRBV7-9,CASIWTGGTGELFF,TGTGCCAGCATCTGGACAGGGGGCACCGGGGAGCTGTTTTTT
.,.,TRBJ2-3,TRBV7-3,CASSLGPPPGTQYF,TGTGCCAGCAGCTTAGGCCCGCCCCCGGGGACGCAGTATTTT
.,.,TRBJ2-7,TRBV5-1,CASRPRGGSYEQYF,TGCGCCAGCAGACCCAGGGGGGGCTCCTACGAGCAGTACTTC
.,.,TRBJ2-5,TRBV27,CASSFYRGSGETQYF,TGTGCCAGCAGTTTTTATCGGGGGAGCGGCGAGACCCAGTACTTC
TRBD1,.,TRBJ2-1,TRBV29-1,CSANRGPYNEQFF,TGCAGCGCCAACAGGGGGCCGTACAATGAGCAGTTCTTC
TRBD1,.,TRBJ1-3,TRBV7-9,CASTRTGGSGNTIYF,TGTGCCAGCACCCGGACAGGGGGCTCTGGAAACACCATATATTTT
.,.,TRBJ1-4,TRBV18,CASSPYRGIATNEKLFF,TGTGCCAGCTCGCCGTACCGGGGGATAGCAACTAATGAAAAACTGTTTTTT
.,.,TRBJ2-7,TRBV13,CASSRWTLPGEQYF,TGTGCCAGCAGCCGTTGGACTCTACCCGGGGAGCAGTACTTC
.,.,TRBJ2-1,TRBV7-8,CASSDHDEQFF,TGTGCCAGCAGCGACCACGATGAGCAGTTCTTC
.,.,TRBJ2-7,TRBV5-1,CASSSFDILEQYF,TGCGCCAGCAGCTCGTTTGACATACTCGAGCAGTACTTC
.,.,TRBJ2-1,TRBV5-1,CASSFGVNNEQFF,TGCGCCAGCAGCTTCGGGGTTAACAATGAGCAGTTCTTC
.,.,TRBJ2-7,TRBV6-5,CASRLGYSYEQYF,TGTGCCAGTCGTCTAGGGTATTCCTACGAGCAGTACTTC
.,.,TRBJ1-5,TRBV2,CASSHDRGNQPQHF,TGTGCCAGCAGCCACGATAGGGGAAATCAGCCCCAGCATTTT
TRBD1,once,TRBJ2-6,TRBV28,CASSSITGAGANVLTF,TGTGCCAGCAGTTCCATTACAGGGGCTGGGGCCAACGTCCTGACTTTC
.,.,TRBJ2-6,TRBV2,CASSTGYSGANVLTF,TGTGCCAGCAGCACAGGGTACTCTGGGGCCAACGTCCTGACTTTC
.,.,TRBJ2-7,TRBV6-1,CASSAATAGQPYEQYF,TGTGCCAGCAGTGCCGCCACGGCGGGACAGCCCTACGAGCAGTACTTC
TRBD1,.,TRBJ2-7,TRBV11-2,CASSEWDRAQYEQYF,TGTGCCAGCAGCGAGTGGGACAGGGCTCAATACGAGCAGTACTTC
.,once,TRBJ2-7,TRBV27,CASSPGSPVEQYF,TGTGCCAGCAGTCCCGGGAGTCCCGTCGAGCAGTACTTC
.,.,TRBJ2-7,TRBV2,CASRYDSPYEQYF,TGTGCCAGCAGGTACGACAGCCCTTACGAGCAGTACTTC
TRBD2,.,TRBJ2-5,TRBV5-1,CASRSGTLQETQYF,TGCGCCAGCCGTAGCGGGACTCTCCAAGAGACCCAGTACTTC
TRBD2,.,TRBJ2-1,TRBV5-1,CASSFGLAGVNEQFF,TGCGCCAGCAGCTTCGGGCTAGCGGGAGTCAATGAGCAGTTCTTC